This entry describes one T cell receptor (beta chain). No antigen is known for it. The data were taken from a study of post-analysis software for immune sequencing data. Looking at the study overall: The study covered relapsing-remitting, secondary progressive and progressive-relapsing courses of multiple sclerosis. Study-wide results and caveats: Five TRBV segments, including TRBV5-6, TRBV5-1 and TRBV20-1, were more frequent in patients than controls.

The TCR beta cDNA libraries carried unique molecular identifiers. One entry per CDR3 protein, called by TCRdb with MiXCR from the PCR reads. The sample consists of some 240,000 distinct CDR3 sequences, 36% of them appearing once. There are 17 residues in the CDR3. Looked up from germline, CDR1 is DFQATT and CDR2 is SNEGSKA (reference sequence). V was cut by 4 bases and J by 0 bases, with 19 bases left in between. Specimen: blood. This sequence joins TRBV20-1 and TRBJ2-1; possible D gene TRBD2, 6 bases. The receptor was isolated from a girl aged 10 to 17 with multiple sclerosis. This CDR3 is CSAILLASAVSYNEQFF. CDR3 DNA sequence: TGCAGTGCTATTCTCCTGGCTAGCGCGGTCTCCTACAATGAGCAGTTCTTC.